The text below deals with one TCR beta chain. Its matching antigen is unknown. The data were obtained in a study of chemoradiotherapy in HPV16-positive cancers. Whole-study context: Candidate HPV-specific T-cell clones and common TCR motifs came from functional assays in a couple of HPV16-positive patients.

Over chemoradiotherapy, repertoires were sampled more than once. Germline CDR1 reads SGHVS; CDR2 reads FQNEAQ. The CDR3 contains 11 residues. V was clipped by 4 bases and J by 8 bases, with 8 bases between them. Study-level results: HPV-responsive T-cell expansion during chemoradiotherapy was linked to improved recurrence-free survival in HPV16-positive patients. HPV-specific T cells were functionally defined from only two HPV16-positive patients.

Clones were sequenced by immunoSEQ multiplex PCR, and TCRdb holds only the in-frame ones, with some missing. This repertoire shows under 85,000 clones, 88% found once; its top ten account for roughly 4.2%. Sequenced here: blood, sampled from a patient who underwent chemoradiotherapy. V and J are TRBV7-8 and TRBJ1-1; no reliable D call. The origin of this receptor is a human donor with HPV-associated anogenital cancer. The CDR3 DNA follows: TGTGCCAGCAGCTACAGCGGAGAAGCTTTCTTT. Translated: CASSYSGEAFF.